This T cell receptor (beta chain) was captured by sequencing in a study of monozygotic twins with inflammatory bowel disease. Broader study findings: Those with IBD had lower TCRbeta diversity (inverse Simpson) than their healthy co-twins did. IBD patients exhibited fewer clonotypes shared with other individuals than healthy twins, particularly with disease activity.

The CDR3 has 12 residues. The V gene's germline CDR1 is MNHEY and CDR2 SVGEGT. As concerns this clonotype: Its antigen remains unidentified.

cDNA synthesis was performed in eight separate reactions for each sample. Added by template switching were UMIs that each held a 6-nucleotide sample barcode. After re-calling the 5' RACE reads, TCRdb lists one entry per CDR3 protein, DNA absent. The sample table sets out some 330,000 distinct CDR3 sequences. This sequence was found in a human donor with ulcerative colitis or Crohn's disease, or a healthy co-twin of an affected twin (not recorded which). The sequenced sample consisted of blood. V gene TRBV6-2 or TRBV6-3 combines with J gene TRBJ2-7. The CDR3 spells CASSYRPYEQYF.